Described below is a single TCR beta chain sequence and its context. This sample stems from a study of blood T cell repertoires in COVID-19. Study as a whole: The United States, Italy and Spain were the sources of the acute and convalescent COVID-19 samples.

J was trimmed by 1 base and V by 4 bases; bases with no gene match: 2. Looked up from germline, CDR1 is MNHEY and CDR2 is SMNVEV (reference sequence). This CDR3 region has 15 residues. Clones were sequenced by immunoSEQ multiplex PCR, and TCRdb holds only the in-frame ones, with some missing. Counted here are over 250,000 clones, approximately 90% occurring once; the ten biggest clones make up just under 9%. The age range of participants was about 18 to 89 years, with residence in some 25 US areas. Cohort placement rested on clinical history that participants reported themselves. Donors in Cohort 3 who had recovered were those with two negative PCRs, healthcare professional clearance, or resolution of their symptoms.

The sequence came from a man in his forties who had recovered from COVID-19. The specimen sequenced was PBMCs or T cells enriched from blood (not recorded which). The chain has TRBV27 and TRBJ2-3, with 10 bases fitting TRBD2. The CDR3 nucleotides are TGTGCCAGCAGTTCGGGGACTAGCGGCACAGATACGCAGTATTTT. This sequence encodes CASSSGTSGTDTQYF.